A single sample gave rise to the 19 T cell receptor beta chains below, sequenced in a study of T cells in Graves' hyperthyroidism and ophthalmopathy. RNA transcripts were the template for amplifying TCR beta CDR3 regions. The HTBI primer set served for first-round RT-PCR of the TCR CDR3. MiXCR, applied by TCRdb to the multiplex PCR reads, yields one record per CDR3 protein. The sample consists of over 650,000 distinct CDR3 sequences, 45% of them appearing once. Sequenced: peripheral blood or thyroid tissue (not recorded which). All receptors derive from an adult man with Graves' disease, either hyperthyroidism or ophthalmopathy (not recorded which).

This clonotype has a single count. This sequence joins TRBV29-1 and TRBJ2-5; 13 bases match TRBD2. J gave up 5 bases and V 6 bases, and 6 bases lay outside the gene matches. This CDR3 contains 14 residues. The germline V gene encodes CDR1 SQVTM and CDR2 ANQGSEA. CDR3 loop: CSVRLAGGLETQYF. The CDR3 nucleotides read TGCAGCGTGCGACTAGCGGGAGGCCTGGAGACCCAGTACTTC.

The chain is built from TRBV25-1 and TRBJ1-2; D is ambiguous. The CDR3 covers 14 residues. Deletions cut 5 bases from V and 3 bases from J, with 13 bases between. CDR1 is MGHDK and CDR2 is SYGVNS in the germline V gene. CDR3 in amino acids: CASSSTDGDYGYTF. The DNA of the CDR3 is TGTGCCAGCAGTTCAACCGACGGAGACTATGGCTACACCTTC.

This clonotype was detected ten times or more. The rearrangement links TRBV7-8 to TRBJ2-5; D is uncertain. Trimming stripped 5 bases from V and 9 bases from J, with 13 bases between. The CDR3 runs to 12 residues. Germline assignment: CDR1 SGHVS and CDR2 FQNEAQ. CDR3 in amino acids: CASSPTKRPQYF. The CDR3 DNA reads TGTGCCAGCAGCCCAACTAAGAGGCCCCAGTACTTC.

Many counts were recorded for this clonotype. This rearrangement joins TRBV7-9 to TRBJ1-6; D is perhaps TRBD1 (5 bases). The CDR3 consists of 14 residues. Between the trimmed V and J ends, which lost 1 base and 7 bases, there was a span of 8 bases. From germline, CDR1 is SEHNR and CDR2 FQNEAQ (reference sequence). The CDR3 reads CASSLEGWNSPLHF. The CDR3 coding sequence is TGTGCCAGCAGCTTAGAGGGGTGGAATTCACCCCTCCACTTT.

Remarks on this clonotype: This may be a read error: a much more frequent sequence differs by one nucleotide. The chain is built from TRBV20-1 and TRBJ1-2; D is perhaps TRBD1 (6 bases). From germline, CDR1 is DFQATT and CDR2 SNEGSKA (reference sequence). This CDR3 has 15 residues. Trimming pared 1 base from V and 4 bases from J, leaving 16 bases between. CDR3 amino acids: CSARGLGAPVYGYTF. The CDR3 DNA reads as TGCAGTGCTAGAGGTCTGGGGGCGCCGGTCTATGGCTACACCTTC.

The rearrangement uses TRBV6-5 and TRBJ1-1; D gene ambiguous. V was clipped by 6 bases and J by 3 bases, with 11 bases between them. This CDR3 is built from 13 residues. CDR1 MNHEY and CDR2 SVGAGI come from the germline V gene. Here the CDR3 reads CASSQPVDTEAFF. CDR3 nucleotides: TGTGCCAGCAGCCAGCCAGTGGACACTGAAGCTTTCTTT.

The chain uses TRBV29-1 and TRBJ1-1, with TRBD1 identical over 9 bases. V was pared by 8 bases and J by 6 bases, with 7 bases of the junction left unmatched. Germline assignment: CDR1 SQVTM and CDR2 ANQGSEA. This CDR3 region has 12 residues. DNA for the CDR3: TGCAGCCACCGGGACAGGGTACCTGAAGCTTTCTTT. Translation gives CSHRDRVPEAFF.

The chain carries TRBV16 and TRBJ2-5, with D possibly matching TRBD1 (6 bases). Germline V gives CDR1 KGHSY, CDR2 FQNENV. This CDR3 is 15 amino acids long. V gave up 1 base and J gave up 3 bases, with 12 bases separating them. For the CDR3, the DNA is TGTGCCAGCAGCCAATTATGGACAGTAAAAGAGACCCAGTACTTC. Translation: CASSQLWTVKETQYF. The full variable domain, in which reference TRBV16 and TRBJ2-5 provide the parts outside the CDR3, is GEEVAQTPKHLVRGEGQKAKLYCAPIKGHSYVFWYQQVLKNEFKFLISFQNENVFDETGMPKERFSAKCLPNSPCSLEIQATKLEDSAVYFCASSQLWTVKETQYFGPGTRLLVL.

The chain recombines TRBV29-1 with TRBJ2-5, with 8 nucleotides matching TRBD2. This CDR3 contains 14 residues. V dropped 4 bases and J dropped 1; count of bases not matched to a gene: 5. Per the germline V gene, CDR1 is SQVTM and CDR2 is ANQGSEA. The CDR3 protein is CSVGSSGSQETQYF. The CDR3 bases are TGCAGCGTTGGTTCTAGCGGGTCCCAAGAGACCCAGTACTTC.

The rearrangement uses TRBV9 and TRBJ2-5, with D perhaps matching TRBD2 (6 bases). There are 16 residues in the CDR3. Per the germline V gene, CDR1 is SGDLS and CDR2 is YYNGEE. The ends were cut back, 2 bases at V and 3 bases at J, with 17 bases in the middle. As DNA, the CDR3 is TGTGCCAGCAGCGTGGGTATTAGCGGTATGAAAGAGACCCAGTACTTC. Translated: CASSVGISGMKETQYF.

To note about this clonotype: A much larger clonotype is one base distant, so this may be a read error. The rearrangement joins TRBV11-1 to TRBJ1-6, with D unclear. The CDR3 extends over 16 amino acids. Per germline, CDR1 SGHAT and CDR2 FQDESV (reference sequence). The CDR3 region is CASSLVGMQPDSPFHF. In DNA form, the CDR3 reads TGTGCCAGCAGCTTAGTTGGTATGCAACCGGATTCACCCTTCCACTTT.

V gene TRBV3-1 combines with J gene TRBJ1-1; no definite D call. Germline CDR1 and CDR2: LGHDT and YNNKEL (reference sequence). V dropped 8 bases and J dropped 2 bases, with 18 bases sitting between them. The CDR3 runs to 15 residues. CDR3 nucleotides: TGTGCCAGCCGCCCAACCCAAGCTGTTAACACTGAAGCTTTCTTT. Translating it yields CASRPTQAVNTEAFF.

For the CDR3, the DNA is TGTGCCAGCACCGATAATGCCGGGACAGAAGAGACCCAGTACTTC. This sequence encodes CASTDNAGTEETQYF. The chain links TRBV6-5 to TRBJ2-5, with 7 positions matching TRBD1. The J segment lost 3 bases and the V segment lost 7 bases, leaving 11 bases of the junction unmatched. CDR1 MNHEY and CDR2 SVGAGI come from the germline V gene. There are 15 residues in the CDR3.

This clonotype came up a few times. The V gene is TRBV7-9, the J gene TRBJ2-6, with D possibly TRBD1 on 5 matching bases. The CDR3 is 17 residues long. V lost 1 base and J lost 0, with 10 bases in between. Looked up from germline, CDR1 is SEHNR and CDR2 is FQNEAQ (reference sequence). As DNA, the CDR3 is TGTGCCAGCAGCTTAGGATTAAGGGGCTCTGGGGCCAACGTCCTGACTTTC. Its translation is CASSLGLRGSGANVLTF. The whole variable domain, filled in from reference TRBV7-9 and TRBJ2-6, reads DTGVSQNPRHKITKRGQNVTFRCDPISEHNRLYWYRQTLGQGPEFLTYFQNEAQLEKSRLLSDRFSAERPKGSFSTLEIQRTEQGDSAMYLCASSLGLRGSGANVLTFGAGSRLTVL.

The table lists this clonotype with many counts. V gene TRBV25-1 combines with J gene TRBJ1-2, with D possibly TRBD1 on 6 matching bases. Trimming removed 6 bases from V and 4 bases from J, with 15 bases in between. The CDR3 extends over 14 amino acids. Germline loops: CDR1 MGHDK, CDR2 SYGVNS. The CDR3 DNA sequence: TGTGCCAGCAGCGGCCTGGACAGTTTCTATGGCTACACCTTC. It encodes CASSGLDSFYGYTF.

This clonotype has ten or more counts. The chain employs TRBV2 and TRBJ1-5; tentatively, D is TRBD1 (6 bases). V shed 3 bases and J shed 0 bases, with 12 bases lying between them. The CDR3 runs 16 residues. Germline lookup yields CDR1 SNHLY and CDR2 FYNNEI. In DNA form, the CDR3 reads TGTGCCAGCAGTGAGGCTGGACAGTTTAGCAATCAGCCCCAGCATTTT. Translating gives CASSEAGQFSNQPQHF.

A note on this clonotype: At one boundary the junction diverges from the germline segment, which might be a read error. V gene TRBV20-1 combines with J gene TRBJ2-6, with D possibly TRBD2 on 6 matching bases. The germline V gene has CDR1 DFQATT and CDR2 SNEGSKA (reference sequence). This CDR3 is built from 11 residues. CDR3 in amino acids: CSVRREATEAF. The CDR3 coding sequence is TGCAGTGTTAGGAGGGAGGCCACTGAAGCTTTC.

The J gene is TRBJ2-7, the V gene TRBV7-8; 7 bases map to TRBD2. Trimming cost V 3 bases and J 0 bases; bases outside gene matches: 2. The CDR3 length is 14 residues. CDR1 and CDR2 from the germline V gene are SGHVS and FQNEAQ. The CDR3 spells CASSFLADSYEQYF. CDR3 nucleotides: TGTGCCAGCAGCTTCCTAGCGGACTCCTACGAGCAGTACTTC.

Details on this clonotype: Given the absence of the conserved phenylalanine or tryptophan at the CDR3 end, a read error is likely. The chain is built from TRBV6-6 and TRBJ2-7; D gene unclear. Germline V gives CDR1 MNHNY, CDR2 SVGAGI (reference sequence). V lost 5 bases, J lost 3 bases, and 8 bases lay in between. The CDR3 contains 12 residues. This CDR3 reads CASSETGYEQYL. In nucleotides, the CDR3 is TGTGCCAGCAGTGAGACGGGCTACGAGCAGTACCTC.